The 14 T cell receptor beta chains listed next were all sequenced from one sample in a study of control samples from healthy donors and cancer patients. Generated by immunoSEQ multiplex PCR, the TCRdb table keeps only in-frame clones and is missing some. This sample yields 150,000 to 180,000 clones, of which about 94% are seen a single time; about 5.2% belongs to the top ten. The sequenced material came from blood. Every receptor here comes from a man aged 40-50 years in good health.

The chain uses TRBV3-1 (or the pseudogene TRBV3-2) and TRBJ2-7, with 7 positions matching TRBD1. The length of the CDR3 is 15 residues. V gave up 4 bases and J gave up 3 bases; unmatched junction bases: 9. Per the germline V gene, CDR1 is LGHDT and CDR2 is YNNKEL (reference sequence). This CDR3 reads CASSPKTGIRYEQYF. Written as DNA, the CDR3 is TGTGCCAGCAGCCCGAAGACAGGGATTCGCTACGAGCAGTACTTC.

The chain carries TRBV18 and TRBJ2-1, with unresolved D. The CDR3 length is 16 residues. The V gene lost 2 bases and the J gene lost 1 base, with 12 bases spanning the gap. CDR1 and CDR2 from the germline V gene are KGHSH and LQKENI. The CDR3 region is CASSPNSGPSYNEQFF. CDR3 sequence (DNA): TGTGCCAGCTCACCAAACTCCGGACCTTCCTACAATGAGCAGTTCTTC. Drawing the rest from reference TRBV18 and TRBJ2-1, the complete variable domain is NAGVMQNPRHLVRRRGQEARLRCSPMKGHSHVYWYRQLPEEGLKFMVYLQKENIIDESGMPKERFSAEFPKEGPSILRIQQVVRGDSAAYFCASSPNSGPSYNEQFFGPGTRLTVL.

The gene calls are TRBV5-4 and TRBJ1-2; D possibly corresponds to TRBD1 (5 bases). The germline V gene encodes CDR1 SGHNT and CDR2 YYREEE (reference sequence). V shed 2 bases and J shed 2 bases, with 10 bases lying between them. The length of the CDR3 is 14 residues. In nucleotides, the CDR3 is TGTGCCAGCAGCTTCGCAGGGAGCAACTATGGCTACACCTTC. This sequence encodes CASSFAGSNYGYTF.

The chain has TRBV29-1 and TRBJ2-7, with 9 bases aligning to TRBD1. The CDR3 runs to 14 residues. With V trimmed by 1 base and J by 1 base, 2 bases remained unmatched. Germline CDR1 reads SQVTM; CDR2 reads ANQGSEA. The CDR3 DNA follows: TGCAGCGTTGAAGTAGGACAGGGGTCCTACGAGCAGTACTTC. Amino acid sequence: CSVEVGQGSYEQYF.

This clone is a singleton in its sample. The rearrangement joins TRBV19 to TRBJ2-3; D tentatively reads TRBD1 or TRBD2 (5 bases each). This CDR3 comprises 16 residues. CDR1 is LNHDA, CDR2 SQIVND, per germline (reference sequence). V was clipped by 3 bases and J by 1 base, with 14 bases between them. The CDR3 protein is CASSIYGGRGTDTQYF. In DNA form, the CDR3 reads TGTGCCAGTAGTATCTATGGGGGACGGGGCACAGATACGCAGTATTTT.

The CDR3: CASTPTGTAYEQYF. The CDR3 nucleotides read TGTGCCAGCACCCCGACAGGGACCGCCTACGAGCAGTACTTC. The chain recombines TRBV9 with TRBJ2-7, with 7 bases identical to TRBD1. This CDR3 comprises 14 residues. The J segment lost 2 bases and the V segment lost 6 bases, leaving 8 bases of the junction unmatched. Germline CDR1 reads SGDLS; CDR2 reads YYNGEE.

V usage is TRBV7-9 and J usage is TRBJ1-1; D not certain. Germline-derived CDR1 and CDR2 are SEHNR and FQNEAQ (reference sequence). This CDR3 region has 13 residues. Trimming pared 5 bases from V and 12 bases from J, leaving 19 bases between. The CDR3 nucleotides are TGTGCCAGCAGCCCCGAGTGGGAGTGGATAACTTTCTTT. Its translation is CASSPEWEWITFF.

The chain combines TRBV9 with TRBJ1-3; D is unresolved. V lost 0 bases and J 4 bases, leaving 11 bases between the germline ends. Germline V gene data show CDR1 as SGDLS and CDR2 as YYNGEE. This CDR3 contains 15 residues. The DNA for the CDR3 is TGTGCCAGCAGCGTAGACCTCGCCTGGGGAAACACCATATATTTT. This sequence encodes CASSVDLAWGNTIYF.

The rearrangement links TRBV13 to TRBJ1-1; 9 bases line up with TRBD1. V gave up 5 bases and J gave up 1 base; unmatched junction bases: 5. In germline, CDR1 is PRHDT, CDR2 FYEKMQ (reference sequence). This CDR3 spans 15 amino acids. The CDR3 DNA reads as TGTGCCAGCAGCCCGGGGGACAGGGAGAACACTGAAGCTTTCTTT. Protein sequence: CASSPGDRENTEAFF. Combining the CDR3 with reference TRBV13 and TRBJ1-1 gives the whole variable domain AAGVIQSPRHLIKEKRETATLKCYPIPRHDTVYWYQQGPGQDPQFLISFYEKMQSDKGSIPDRFSAQQFSDYHSELNMSSLELGDSALYFCASSPGDRENTEAFFGQGTRLTVV.

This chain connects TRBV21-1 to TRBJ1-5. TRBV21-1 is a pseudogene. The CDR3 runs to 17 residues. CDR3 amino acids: CASSKALSGRGNQPQHF. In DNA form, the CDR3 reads TGTGCCAGCAGCAAAGCGCTTTCGGGTCGGGGCAATCAGCCCCAGCATTTT.

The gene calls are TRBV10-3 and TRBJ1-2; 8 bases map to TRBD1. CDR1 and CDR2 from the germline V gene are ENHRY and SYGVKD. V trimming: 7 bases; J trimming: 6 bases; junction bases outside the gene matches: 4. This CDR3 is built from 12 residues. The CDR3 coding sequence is TGTGCCATCAAAGGACAGGGAGATGGCTACACCTTC. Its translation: CAIKGQGDGYTF.

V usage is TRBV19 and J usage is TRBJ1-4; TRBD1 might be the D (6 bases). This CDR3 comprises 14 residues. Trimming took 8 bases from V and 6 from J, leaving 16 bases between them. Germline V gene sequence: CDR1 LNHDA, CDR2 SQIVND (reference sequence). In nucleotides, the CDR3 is TGTGCCAGTGAGGGGGGACACGCGCATGAAAAACTGTTTTTT. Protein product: CASEGGHAHEKLFF.

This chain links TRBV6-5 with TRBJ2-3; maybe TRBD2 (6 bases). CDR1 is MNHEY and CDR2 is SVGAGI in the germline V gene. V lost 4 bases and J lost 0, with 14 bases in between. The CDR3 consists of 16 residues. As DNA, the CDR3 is TGTGCCAGCAGTTTGATTAGCGCGGGGAGCACAGATACGCAGTATTTT. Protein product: CASSLISAGSTDTQYF.

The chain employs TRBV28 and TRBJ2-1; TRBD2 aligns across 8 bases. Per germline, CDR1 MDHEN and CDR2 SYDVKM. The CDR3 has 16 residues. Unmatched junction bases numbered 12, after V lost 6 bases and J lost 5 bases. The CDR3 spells CASSHRGGGRHNEQFF. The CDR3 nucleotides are TGTGCCAGCAGCCATCGGGGCGGGGGGAGGCACAATGAGCAGTTCTTC.